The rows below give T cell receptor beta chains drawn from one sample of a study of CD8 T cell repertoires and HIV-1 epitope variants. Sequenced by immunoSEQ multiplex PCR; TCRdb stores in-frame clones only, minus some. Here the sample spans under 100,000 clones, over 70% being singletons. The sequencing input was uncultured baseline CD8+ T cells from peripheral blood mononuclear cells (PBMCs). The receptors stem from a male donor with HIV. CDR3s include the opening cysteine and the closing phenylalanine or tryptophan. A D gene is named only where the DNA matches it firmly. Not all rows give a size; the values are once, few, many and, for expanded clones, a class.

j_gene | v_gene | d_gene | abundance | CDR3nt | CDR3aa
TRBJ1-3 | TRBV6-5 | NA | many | TGTGCCAGCAGGGCCACACTTGCTGGAAACACCATATATTTT | CASRATLAGNTIYF
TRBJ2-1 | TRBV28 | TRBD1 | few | TGTGCCAGCAGTACCTGGGACAGGGGATCCTACAATGAGCAGTTCTTC | CASSTWDRGSYNEQFF
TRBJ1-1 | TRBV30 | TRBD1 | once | TGTGCCTGGAGTGTACGGGACAGAGTGGCTTTCTTT | CAWSVRDRVAFF
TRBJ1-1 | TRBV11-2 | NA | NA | TGTGCCAGCAGCCCCATCCCCTGGGGGAGCCTTGAAGCTTTCTTT | CASSPIPWGSLEAFF
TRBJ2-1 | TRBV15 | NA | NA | TGTGCCACCAGCAGAAAAACGGCAGGGACTGTCTACAATGAGCAGTTCTTC | CATSRKTAGTVYNEQFF
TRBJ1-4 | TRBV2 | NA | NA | TGTGCCAGCAGTATGGGCTCACAGAGAAGGGATGAAAAACTGTTTTTT | CASSMGSQRRDEKLFF
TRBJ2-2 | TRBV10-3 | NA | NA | TGTGCCATCAGCGAAGGCGGGACACTCACCGGGGAGCTGTTTTTT | CAISEGGTLTGELFF
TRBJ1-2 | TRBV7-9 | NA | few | TGTGCCAGCAGCCGTGACAGCTTTGCAGGCTACACCTTC | CASSRDSFAGYTF
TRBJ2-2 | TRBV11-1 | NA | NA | TGTGCCAGCAGTCACCGGGACAACACCGGGGAGCTGTTTTTT | CASSHRDNTGELFF
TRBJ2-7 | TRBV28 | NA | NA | TGTGCCAGCAGTTTAGGGGGGGGCTACTACGAGCAGTACTTC | CASSLGGGYYEQYF
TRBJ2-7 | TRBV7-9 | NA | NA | TGTGCCAGCAGCTTGGCCAATTACGAGCAGTACTTC | CASSLANYEQYF
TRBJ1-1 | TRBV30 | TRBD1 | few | TGTGCCTGGAGAGATCCTGGGCCCAGGGGGCGCGACACTGAAGCTTTCTTT | CAWRDPGPRGRDTEAFF
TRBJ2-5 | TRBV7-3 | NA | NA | TGTGCCAGCAGCTTGACAGTATCAGGGACCCAGTACTTC | CASSLTVSGTQYF
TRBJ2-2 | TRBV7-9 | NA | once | TGTGCCAGCATCCTCGACGGACAGAACACCGGGGAGCTGTTTTTT | CASILDGQNTGELFF
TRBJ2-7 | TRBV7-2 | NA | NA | TGTGCCAGCAGCCGATCCGGATGGCTCGAGCAGTACTTC | CASSRSGWLEQYF
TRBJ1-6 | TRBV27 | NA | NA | TGTGCCAGCAGTTACCCGACTCCCAATTCACCCCTCCACTTT | CASSYPTPNSPLHF